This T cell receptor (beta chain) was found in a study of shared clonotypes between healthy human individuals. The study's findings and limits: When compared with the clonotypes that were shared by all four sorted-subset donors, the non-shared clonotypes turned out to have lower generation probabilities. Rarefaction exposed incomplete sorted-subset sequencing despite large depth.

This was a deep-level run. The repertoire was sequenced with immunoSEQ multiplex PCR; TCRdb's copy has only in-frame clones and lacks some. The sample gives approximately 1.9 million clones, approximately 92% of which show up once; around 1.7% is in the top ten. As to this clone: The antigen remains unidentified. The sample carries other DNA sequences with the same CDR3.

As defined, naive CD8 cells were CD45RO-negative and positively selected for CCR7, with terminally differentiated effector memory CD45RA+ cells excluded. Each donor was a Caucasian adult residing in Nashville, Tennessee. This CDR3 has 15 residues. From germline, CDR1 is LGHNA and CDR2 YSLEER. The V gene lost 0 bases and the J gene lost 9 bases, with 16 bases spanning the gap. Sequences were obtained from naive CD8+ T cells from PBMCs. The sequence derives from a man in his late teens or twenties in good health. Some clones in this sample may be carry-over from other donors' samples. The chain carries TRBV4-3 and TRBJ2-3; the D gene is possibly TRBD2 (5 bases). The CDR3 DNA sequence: TGCGCCAGCAGCCAAGAGGGCGGCGAGGGCGACACGCAGTATTTT. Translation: CASSQEGGEGDTQYF.